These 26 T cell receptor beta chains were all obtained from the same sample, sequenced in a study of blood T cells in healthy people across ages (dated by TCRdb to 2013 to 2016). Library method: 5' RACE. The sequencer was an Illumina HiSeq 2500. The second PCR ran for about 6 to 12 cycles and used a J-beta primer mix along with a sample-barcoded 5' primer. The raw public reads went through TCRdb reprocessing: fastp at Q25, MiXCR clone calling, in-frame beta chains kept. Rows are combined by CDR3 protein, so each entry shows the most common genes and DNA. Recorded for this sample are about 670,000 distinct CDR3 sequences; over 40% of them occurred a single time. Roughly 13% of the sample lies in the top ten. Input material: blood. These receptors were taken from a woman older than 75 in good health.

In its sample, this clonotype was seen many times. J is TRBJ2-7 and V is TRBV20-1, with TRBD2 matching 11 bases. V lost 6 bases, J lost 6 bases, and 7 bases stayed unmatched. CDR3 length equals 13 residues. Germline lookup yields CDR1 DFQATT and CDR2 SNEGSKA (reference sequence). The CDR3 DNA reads TGCAGTGCGGTTAGCGGGAGGGCACGCGAGCAGTACTTC. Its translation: CSAVSGRAREQYF.

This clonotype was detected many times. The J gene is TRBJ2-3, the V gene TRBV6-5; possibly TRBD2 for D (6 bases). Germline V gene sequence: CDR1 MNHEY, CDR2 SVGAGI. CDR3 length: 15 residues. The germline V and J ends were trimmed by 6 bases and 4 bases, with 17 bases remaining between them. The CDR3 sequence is CASSDLIPGADTQYF. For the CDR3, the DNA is TGTGCCAGCAGCGACCTTATCCCGGGGGCAGATACGCAGTATTTT.

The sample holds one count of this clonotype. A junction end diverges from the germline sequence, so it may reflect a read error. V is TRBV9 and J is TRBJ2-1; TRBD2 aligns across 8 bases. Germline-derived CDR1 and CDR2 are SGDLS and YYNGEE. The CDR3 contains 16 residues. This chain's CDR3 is CVSSPPSGGGYNEQFF. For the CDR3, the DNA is TGTGTCAGCAGCCCTCCATCGGGGGGGGGCTACAATGAGCAGTTCTTC. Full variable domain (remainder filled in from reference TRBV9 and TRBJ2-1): DSGVTQTPKHLITATGQRVTLRCSPRSGDLSVYWYQQSLDQGLQFLIQYYNGEERAKGNILERFSAQQFPDLHSELNLSSLELGDSALYFCVSSPPSGGGYNEQFFGPGTRLTVL.

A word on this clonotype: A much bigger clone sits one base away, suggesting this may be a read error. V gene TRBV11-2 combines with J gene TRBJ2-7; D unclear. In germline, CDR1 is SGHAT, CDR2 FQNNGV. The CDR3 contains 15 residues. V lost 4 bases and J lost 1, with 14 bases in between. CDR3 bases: TGTGCCAGCAGCTGGTTCGGCGGCCGTTCCTACGAGCAGTACTTC. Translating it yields CASSWFGGRSYEQYF.

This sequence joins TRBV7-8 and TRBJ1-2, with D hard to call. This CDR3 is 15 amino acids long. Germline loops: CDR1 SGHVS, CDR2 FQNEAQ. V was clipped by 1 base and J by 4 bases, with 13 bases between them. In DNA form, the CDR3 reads TGTGCCAGCAGCTTAGGGGTAGGGAGGACCTATGGCTACACCTTC. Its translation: CASSLGVGRTYGYTF.

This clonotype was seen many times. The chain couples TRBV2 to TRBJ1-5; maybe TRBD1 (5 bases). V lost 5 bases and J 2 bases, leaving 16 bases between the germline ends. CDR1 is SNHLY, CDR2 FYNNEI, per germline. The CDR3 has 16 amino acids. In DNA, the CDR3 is TGTGCCAGCAGTCTTGACCGGGACGGAGGCAATCAGCCCCAGCATTTT. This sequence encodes CASSLDRDGGNQPQHF.

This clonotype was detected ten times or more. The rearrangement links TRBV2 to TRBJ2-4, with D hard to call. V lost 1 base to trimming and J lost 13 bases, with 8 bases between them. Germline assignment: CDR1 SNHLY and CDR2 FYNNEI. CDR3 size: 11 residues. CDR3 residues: CASSEGGVQYF. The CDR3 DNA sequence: TGTGCCAGCAGTGAAGGGGGTGTGCAGTACTTC.

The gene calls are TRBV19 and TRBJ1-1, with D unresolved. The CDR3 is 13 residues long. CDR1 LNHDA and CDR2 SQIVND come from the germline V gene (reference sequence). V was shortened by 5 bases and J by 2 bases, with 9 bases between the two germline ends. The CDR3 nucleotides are TGTGCCAGTAGTTTCTCGCACAACACTGAAGCTTTCTTT. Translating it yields CASSFSHNTEAFF.

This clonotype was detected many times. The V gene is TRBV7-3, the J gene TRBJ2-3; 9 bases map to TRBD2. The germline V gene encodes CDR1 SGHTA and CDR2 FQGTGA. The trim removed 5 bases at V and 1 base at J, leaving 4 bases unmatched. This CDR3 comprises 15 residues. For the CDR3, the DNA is TGTGCCAGCAGCCCGAGGACTAGCGGCACAGATACGCAGTATTTT. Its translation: CASSPRTSGTDTQYF.

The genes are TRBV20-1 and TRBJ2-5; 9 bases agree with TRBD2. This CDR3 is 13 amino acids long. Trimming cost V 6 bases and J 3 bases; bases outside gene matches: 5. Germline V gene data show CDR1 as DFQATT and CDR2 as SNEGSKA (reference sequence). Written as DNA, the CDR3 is TGCAGTGCAAGGCTAGCGGGGAAAGAGACCCAGTACTTC. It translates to CSARLAGKETQYF.

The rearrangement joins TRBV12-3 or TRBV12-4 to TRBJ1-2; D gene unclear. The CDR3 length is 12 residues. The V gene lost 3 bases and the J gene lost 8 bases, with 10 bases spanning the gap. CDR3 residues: CASSFSKQGYTF. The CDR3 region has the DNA TGTGCCAGCAGTTTTTCCAAACAAGGCTACACCTTC.

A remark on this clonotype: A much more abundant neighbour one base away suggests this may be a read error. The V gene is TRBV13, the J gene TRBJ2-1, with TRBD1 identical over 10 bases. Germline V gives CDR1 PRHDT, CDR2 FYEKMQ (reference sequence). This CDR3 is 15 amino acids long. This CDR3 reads CASGLRRTGGNEQFF. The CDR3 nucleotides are TGTGCCAGCGGCTTAAGGCGGACAGGGGGCAATGAGCAGTTCTTC.

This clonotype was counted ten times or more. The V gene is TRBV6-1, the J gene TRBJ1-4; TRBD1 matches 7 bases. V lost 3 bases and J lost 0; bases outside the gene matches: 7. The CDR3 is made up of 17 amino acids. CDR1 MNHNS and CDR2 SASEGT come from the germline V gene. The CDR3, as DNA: TGTGCCAGCAGTGACAGGGGGGGAGTTGCAACTAATGAAAAACTGTTTTTT. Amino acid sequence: CASSDRGGVATNEKLFF.

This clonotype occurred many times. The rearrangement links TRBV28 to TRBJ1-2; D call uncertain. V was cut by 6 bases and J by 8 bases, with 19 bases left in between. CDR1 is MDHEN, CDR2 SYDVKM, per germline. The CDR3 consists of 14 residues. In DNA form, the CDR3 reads TGTGCCAGCAGCCAGCGAGGGTCCCCCTGGGGCTACACCTTC. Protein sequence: CASSQRGSPWGYTF.

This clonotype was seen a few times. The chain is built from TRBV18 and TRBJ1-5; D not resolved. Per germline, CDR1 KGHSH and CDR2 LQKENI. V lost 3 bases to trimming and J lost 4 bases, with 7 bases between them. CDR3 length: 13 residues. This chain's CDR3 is CASSPSENQPQHF. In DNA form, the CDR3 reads TGTGCCAGCTCACCTTCAGAAAATCAGCCCCAGCATTTT.

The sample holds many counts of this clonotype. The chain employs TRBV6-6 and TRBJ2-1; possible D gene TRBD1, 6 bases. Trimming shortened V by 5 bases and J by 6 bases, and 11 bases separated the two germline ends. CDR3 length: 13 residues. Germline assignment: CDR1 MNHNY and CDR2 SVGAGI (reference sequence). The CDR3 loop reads CASSDAGVNEQFF. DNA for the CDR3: TGTGCCAGCAGTGACGCAGGGGTCAATGAGCAGTTCTTC.

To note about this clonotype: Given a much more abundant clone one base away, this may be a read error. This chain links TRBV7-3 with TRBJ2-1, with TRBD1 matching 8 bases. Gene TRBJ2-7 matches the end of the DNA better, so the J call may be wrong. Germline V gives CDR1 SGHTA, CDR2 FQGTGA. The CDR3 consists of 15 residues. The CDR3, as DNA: TGTGCCAGCGGCGAAGGGACAGGAGTTTACAATGAGCAGTACTTC. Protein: CASGEGTGVYNEQYF.

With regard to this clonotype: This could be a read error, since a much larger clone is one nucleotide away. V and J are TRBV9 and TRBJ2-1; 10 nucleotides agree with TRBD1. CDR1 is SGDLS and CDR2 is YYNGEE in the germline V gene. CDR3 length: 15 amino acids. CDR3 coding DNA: TGTGCCAGCAGCGGACAGGGGGCGTTTTACAATGAGCGGTTCTTC. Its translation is CASSGQGAFYNERFF. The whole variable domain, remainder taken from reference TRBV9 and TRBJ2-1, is DSGVTQTPKHLITATGQRVTLRCSPRSGDLSVYWYQQSLDQGLQFLIQYYNGEERAKGNILERFSAQQFPDLHSELNLSSLELGDSALYFCASSGQGAFYNERFFGPGTRLTVL.

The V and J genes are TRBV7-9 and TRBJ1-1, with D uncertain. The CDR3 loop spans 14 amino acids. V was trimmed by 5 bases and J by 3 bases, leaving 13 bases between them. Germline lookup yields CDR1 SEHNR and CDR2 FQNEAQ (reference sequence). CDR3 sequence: CASSPADYYTEAFF. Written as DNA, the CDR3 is TGTGCCAGCAGCCCTGCAGACTATTACACTGAAGCTTTCTTT.

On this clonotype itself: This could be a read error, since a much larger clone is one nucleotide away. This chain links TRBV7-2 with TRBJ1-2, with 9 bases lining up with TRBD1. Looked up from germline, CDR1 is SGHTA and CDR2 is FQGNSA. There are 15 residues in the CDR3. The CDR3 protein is CASSYRGRPYYGYIF. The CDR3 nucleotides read TGTGCCAGCAGCTACAGGGGGCGTCCTTACTATGGCTACATCTTC. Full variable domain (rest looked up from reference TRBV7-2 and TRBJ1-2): GAGVSQSPSNKVTEKGKDVELRCDPISGHTALYWYRQSLGQGLEFLIYFQGNSAPDKSGLPSDRFSAERTGGSVSTLTIQRTQQEDSAVYLCASSYRGRPYYGYIFGSGTRLTVV.

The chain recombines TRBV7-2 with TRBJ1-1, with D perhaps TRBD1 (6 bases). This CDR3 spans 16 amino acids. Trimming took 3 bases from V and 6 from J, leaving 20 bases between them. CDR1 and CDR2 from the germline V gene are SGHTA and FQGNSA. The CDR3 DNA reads TGTGCCAGCAGCTTGGACAGTTTTATAGAGTCGTCTGAAGCTTTCTTT. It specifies CASSLDSFIESSEAFF.

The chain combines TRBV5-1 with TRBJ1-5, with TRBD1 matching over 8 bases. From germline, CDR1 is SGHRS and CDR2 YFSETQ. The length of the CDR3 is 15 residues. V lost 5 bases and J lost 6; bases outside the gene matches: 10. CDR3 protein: CASRDDRGPSQPQHF. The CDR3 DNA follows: TGCGCCAGCAGGGACGACAGGGGCCCTAGTCAGCCCCAGCATTTT.

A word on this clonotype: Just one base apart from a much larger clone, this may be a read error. The CDR3 loop reads CASSFLLGGTGDSYNEQFF. In DNA, the CDR3 is TGTGCCAGCAGTTTTCTCTTGGGAGGGACAGGCGACTCCTACAATGAGCAGTTCTTC. The chain links TRBV27 to TRBJ2-1, with D perhaps TRBD1 (8 bases). Germline V gene data show CDR1 as MNHEY and CDR2 as SMNVEV (reference sequence). V dropped 3 bases and J dropped 0 bases, with 21 bases sitting between them. The CDR3 loop spans 19 amino acids.

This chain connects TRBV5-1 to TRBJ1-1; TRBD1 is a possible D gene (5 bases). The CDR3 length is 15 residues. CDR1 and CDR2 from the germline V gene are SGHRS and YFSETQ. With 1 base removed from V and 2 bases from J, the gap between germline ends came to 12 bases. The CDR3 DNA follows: TGCGCCAGCAGCTTGTGGGGCTCCCCCAACACTGAAGCTTTCTTT. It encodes CASSLWGSPNTEAFF.

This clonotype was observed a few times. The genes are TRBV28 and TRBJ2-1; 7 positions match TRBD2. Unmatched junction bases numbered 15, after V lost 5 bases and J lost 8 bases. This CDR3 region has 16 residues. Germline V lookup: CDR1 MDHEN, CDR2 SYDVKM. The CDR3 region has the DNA TGTGCCAGCAGTCCGCCAACGGGAGGCCCGAGGGATGAGCAGTTCTTC. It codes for CASSPPTGGPRDEQFF.

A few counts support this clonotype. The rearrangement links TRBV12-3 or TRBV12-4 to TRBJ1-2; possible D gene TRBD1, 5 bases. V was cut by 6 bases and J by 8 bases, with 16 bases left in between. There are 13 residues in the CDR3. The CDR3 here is CASSPLQGGGYTF. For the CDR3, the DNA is TGTGCCAGCAGCCCCCTCCAGGGAGGGGGCTACACCTTC.